This T cell receptor (beta chain) was identified during a study of glioma-infiltrating T cells listed by TCRdb under 2016. Regarding the study in general: TCR alpha- and beta-chain repertoires were sequenced from glioma tissue, non-neoplastic brain tissue and matched peripheral blood mononuclear cells. To measure how far tissue and blood T-cell populations diverged, each tissue-infiltrating repertoire was compared against the peripheral blood repertoire of the same patient. Three low-grade glioma patients, roughly eight primary glioblastoma patients, and three non-glioma patients who contributed non-neoplastic brain tissue made up the paired cohort.

Paper-wide results and their limitations: The group comparisons were based on small numbers of patients: three non-neoplastic, three low-grade glioma and eight glioblastoma patients. VJ-independent divergence between tissue and blood was found to be below expectation in non-neoplastic patients but above expectation in all gliomas, particularly low-grade gliomas. Only a very small number of CDR3 sequences turned up in both tissue and blood, a result put down to high CDR3 diversity combined with limited sampling.

The iRepertoire nested amplicon-rescue multiplex PCR (arm-PCR) platform was used to amplify TCR alpha and beta CDR3 regions from RNA. The input for one-step reverse transcription and amplification was roughly 85-400 ng of tissue mRNA or PBMC total RNA. Following bead purification, Illumina adapters were added by a secondary multiplex PCR, and the libraries were gel-purified between 200 and 400 bp. Demultiplexing relied on internal 6-nucleotide barcodes carried by the libraries. Sequencing of libraries was performed on an Illumina MiSeq with 2x220 or 2x250 nucleotide paired-end reads. In the source study's methods: Paired reads were merged using FLASH 1.2.11 and were aligned to the GRCh37 human genome using BWA-MEM, after which TRA and TRB reads were extracted. For V and J assignment, an IMGT-derived reference of cassette sequences and CDR3 motifs that included pseudogenes was used. Reads were translated in three frames, and productive CDR3s were defined as those with a C...FGXG motif and no stop codons. Clonotypes were defined as unique combinations of V-J cassette pair and CDR3 amino acid sequence. Hamming distance filtering was applied to reads, with thresholds set by the sequence error rate of each sample in mapped regions. TCRdb reworked the public reads: Q25 trimming with fastp, MiXCR clone assembly, productive beta chains retained. Identical CDR3 protein sequences are pooled into one entry, listed with their most common genes and DNA. TCRdb's processing, not the study's, gives the V and J calls here. Within this sample are around 140,000 distinct CDR3 sequences, with 30% to 40% of them counted one time only. 20% to 25% of the sample goes to the ten largest clones.

As encoded in the germline V gene (reference sequence), CDR1 is MNHNY while CDR2 is SVGAGI. The CDR3 sequence holds 14 residues, the cysteine and phenylalanine included. Only the CDR3 region is kept as DNA, spanning 42 bases read in frame from base 1. Worth noting for this clonotype: Its antigen target is currently unknown. The junction and the germline gene differ at one end; a read error may be behind it.

The TCR was taken from a human donor with low-grade glioma or glioblastoma, undergoing nonglioma brain surgery, or in good health (not recorded which). The sequencing input was glioma tissue, nonneoplastic brain tissue, or PBMCs (not recorded which). The V and J genes are TRBV6-6 and TRBJ1-2, with 9 junctional bases fitting TRBD1. The CDR3 region: CASRPQGADYGYAF. The sequenced DNA is TGTGCCAGCAGACCACAGGGGGCGGACTATGGCTACGCCTTC.